Listed below are T cell receptor beta chains from one sample, sequenced in a study of cytomegalovirus exposure and HLA in healthy donors. Profiled with immunoSEQ multiplex PCR; TCRdb holds only in-frame clones, not every one. This table has about 100,000 clones, roughly 70% appearing once. Sequenced sample: PBMCs. The receptor source for this set is a woman between 18 and 29 years old in good health and CMV-seropositive. Both conserved end residues are part of each CDR3. The order of the fields is V gene, J gene, clone size, D gene, CDR3 DNA, CDR3 protein. The D gene is left open where the match is weak. Size is stated for part of the rows, as once, few or many counts, or as a class when the clone is expanded.

V gene: TRBV19; J gene: TRBJ2-5; clone size: .; D gene: TRBD1; CDR3 DNA: TGTGCCAGTAGTATAAGGGACAGGGCTCCACCAGGGACCCAGTACTTC; CDR3 protein: CASSIRDRAPPGTQYF
V gene: TRBV5-1; J gene: TRBJ2-7; clone size: .; D gene: .; CDR3 DNA: TGCGCCAGCAGCGCAGGACTACCCCCCTACGAGCAGTACTTC; CDR3 protein: CASSAGLPPYEQYF
V gene: TRBV5-1; J gene: TRBJ2-1; clone size: once; D gene: TRBD1; CDR3 DNA: TGCGCCAGCAGCTCCACGACCGGGACAGGGGGCCGTAATGAGCAGTTCTTC; CDR3 protein: CASSSTTGTGGRNEQFF
V gene: TRBV9; J gene: TRBJ2-7; clone size: .; D gene: .; CDR3 DNA: TGTGCCAGCAGCGTAGCTTCCGGGTCCTACGAGCAGTACTTC; CDR3 protein: CASSVASGSYEQYF
V gene: TRBV18; J gene: TRBJ1-1; clone size: once; D gene: .; CDR3 DNA: TGTGCCAGCTCACCGCAGGGTGTTAGGGACACTGAAGCTTTCTTT; CDR3 protein: CASSPQGVRDTEAFF
V gene: TRBV11-2; J gene: TRBJ2-3; clone size: few; D gene: .; CDR3 DNA: TGTGCCAGCAGCCTGAGAGGGTTTAGCACAGATACGCAGTATTTT; CDR3 protein: CASSLRGFSTDTQYF
V gene: TRBV5-1; J gene: TRBJ2-5; clone size: .; D gene: .; CDR3 DNA: TGCGCCAGCAGCCCAGGGAGGAGGGCCCCCGAGACCCAGTACTTC; CDR3 protein: CASSPGRRAPETQYF
V gene: TRBV14; J gene: TRBJ2-7; clone size: .; D gene: .; CDR3 DNA: TGTGCCAGCAGCCAAGCCTATGAGCAGTACTTC; CDR3 protein: CASSQAYEQYF
V gene: TRBV7-9; J gene: TRBJ2-5; clone size: .; D gene: TRBD2; CDR3 DNA: TGTGCCAGCAGCTTAGGCGGTGGACTAGCGGGAGCGGCAGAGACCCAGTACTTC; CDR3 protein: CASSLGGGLAGAAETQYF
V gene: TRBV5-8; J gene: TRBJ2-7; clone size: .; D gene: TRBD2; CDR3 DNA: TGTGCCAGCACCATGAGGTTCGGACTAGCGCAGTACGAGCAGTACTTC; CDR3 protein: CASTMRFGLAQYEQYF
V gene: TRBV23-1; J gene: TRBJ1-5; clone size: .; D gene: TRBD1; CDR3 DNA: TGCGCCAGCAGTCACCCCCGGCCCGTTACAGGGGGCAGGGGCAATCAGCCCCAGCATTTT; CDR3 protein: CASSHPRPVTGGRGNQPQHF
V gene: TRBV21-1; J gene: TRBJ2-3; clone size: .; D gene: .; CDR3 DNA: TGTGCCAGCAGCAAAGCGGTTGGCGGGGTGGCAGATACGCAGTATTTT; CDR3 protein: CASSKAVGGVADTQYF
V gene: TRBV7-2; J gene: TRBJ2-7; clone size: .; D gene: TRBD1; CDR3 DNA: TGTGCCAGCAGCTCCAACAGGGGTAACTACGAGCAGTACTTC; CDR3 protein: CASSSNRGNYEQYF
V gene: TRBV7-3; J gene: TRBJ2-3; clone size: .; D gene: .; CDR3 DNA: TGTGCCAGCAGCCTCGAGAGAGCAGATACGCAGTATTTT; CDR3 protein: CASSLERADTQYF
V gene: TRBV2; J gene: TRBJ2-7; clone size: .; D gene: TRBD1; CDR3 DNA: TGTGCCAGCAGTGGTTACAGGGGAGCGGTCGAGCAGTACTTC; CDR3 protein: CASSGYRGAVEQYF
V gene: TRBV30; J gene: TRBJ1-5; clone size: .; D gene: .; CDR3 DNA: TGTGCCTGGAGGGCGACAGTCAATCAGCCCCAGCATTTT; CDR3 protein: CAWRATVNQPQHF
V gene: TRBV28; J gene: TRBJ1-5; clone size: .; D gene: .; CDR3 DNA: TGTGCCAGCAGTCCGAACGTAGGGCAGGGTCATCAGCCCCAGCATTTT; CDR3 protein: CASSPNVGQGHQPQHF
V gene: TRBV28; J gene: TRBJ1-3; clone size: .; D gene: .; CDR3 DNA: TGTGCCAGCAGCCCCATAGACCACAGGGAGGGAAACACCATATATTTT; CDR3 protein: CASSPIDHREGNTIYF
V gene: TRBV19; J gene: TRBJ2-3; clone size: .; D gene: .; CDR3 DNA: TGTGCCATTAGCCAGGGGACAACAGATACGCAGTATTTT; CDR3 protein: CAISQGTTDTQYF
V gene: TRBV20-1; J gene: TRBJ2-1; clone size: .; D gene: TRBD2; CDR3 DNA: TGCAGTGCTAGTTTCGGGAGGGCCGAGTTCTTC; CDR3 protein: CSASFGRAEFF
V gene: TRBV11-1; J gene: TRBJ2-1; clone size: .; D gene: TRBD2; CDR3 DNA: TGTGCCAGCAGCTTAGGGAGGCGGGAGGGCCGGGGGGATGAGCAGTTCTTC; CDR3 protein: CASSLGRREGRGDEQFF
V gene: TRBV15; J gene: TRBJ2-2; clone size: .; D gene: .; CDR3 DNA: TGTGCCACCAGTAGGGGCCTGGGCGGCGGGGAGCTGTTTTTT; CDR3 protein: CATSRGLGGGELFF
V gene: TRBV19; J gene: TRBJ1-1; clone size: .; D gene: .; CDR3 DNA: TGTGCCAGTAGTATAGATCGCGAGGTAGGGAGGAAAACGACTGAAGCTTTCTTT; CDR3 protein: CASSIDREVGRKTTEAFF
V gene: TRBV27; J gene: TRBJ1-2; clone size: .; D gene: .; CDR3 DNA: TGTGCCAGCAGTTCCCGGGGGTTCGATGGCTACACCTTC; CDR3 protein: CASSSRGFDGYTF
V gene: TRBV4-3; J gene: TRBJ2-3; clone size: .; D gene: .; CDR3 DNA: TGCGCCAGCAGCCAAGCTTTGCGTCGCACAGATACGCAGTATTTT; CDR3 protein: CASSQALRRTDTQYF
V gene: TRBV19; J gene: TRBJ2-7; clone size: .; D gene: TRBD2; CDR3 DNA: TGTGCCAGTACCCACCGGACTAGCGGGAGTGACGAGCAGTACTTC; CDR3 protein: CASTHRTSGSDEQYF
V gene: TRBV7-2; J gene: TRBJ2-7; clone size: .; D gene: TRBD1; CDR3 DNA: TGTGCCAGCAGCCAGGGACAGGGTGGCTACGAGCAGTACTTC; CDR3 protein: CASSQGQGGYEQYF
V gene: TRBV6-6; J gene: TRBJ2-7; clone size: once; D gene: .; CDR3 DNA: TGTGCCAGCAGGGGGGGGCAGGGGACCTACGAGCAGTACTTC; CDR3 protein: CASRGGQGTYEQYF
V gene: TRBV4-3; J gene: TRBJ1-5; clone size: once; D gene: .; CDR3 DNA: TGCGCCAGCAGCCAAGAGTGGGCCGCTGAGCAGCCCCAGCATTTT; CDR3 protein: CASSQEWAAEQPQHF
V gene: TRBV15; J gene: TRBJ2-1; clone size: .; D gene: .; CDR3 DNA: TGTGCCACCAGCAAGCCAGGGGTCAGCTCCTACAATGAGCAGTTCTTC; CDR3 protein: CATSKPGVSSYNEQFF
V gene: TRBV11-2; J gene: TRBJ2-4; clone size: few; D gene: TRBD1; CDR3 DNA: TGTGCCAGCAGCTTAGCAGGGGACAGCAAAAACATTCAGTACTTC; CDR3 protein: CASSLAGDSKNIQYF
V gene: TRBV5-1; J gene: TRBJ2-7; clone size: few; D gene: .; CDR3 DNA: TGCGCCAGCAGCTTGGCACAGGGCTACGAGCAGTACTTC; CDR3 protein: CASSLAQGYEQYF
V gene: TRBV11-2; J gene: TRBJ1-3; clone size: .; D gene: TRBD1; CDR3 DNA: TGTGCCAGCAGCTTTCCGGGACAGGGAAGTAAAAACACCATATATTTT; CDR3 protein: CASSFPGQGSKNTIYF
V gene: TRBV9; J gene: TRBJ2-1; clone size: .; D gene: TRBD2; CDR3 DNA: TGTGCCAGCAGCGTCCTGAGCGGGGGACACAATGAGCAGTTCTTC; CDR3 protein: CASSVLSGGHNEQFF
V gene: TRBV27; J gene: TRBJ2-7; clone size: once; D gene: .; CDR3 DNA: TGTGCCAGCAGTTTCGCCGTGAGCTCCTACGAGCAGTACTTC; CDR3 protein: CASSFAVSSYEQYF
V gene: TRBV7-9; J gene: TRBJ2-2; clone size: .; D gene: .; CDR3 DNA: TGTGCCAGCGCCGACCGCGGATCGAGCACCGGGGAGCTGTTTTTT; CDR3 protein: CASADRGSSTGELFF
V gene: TRBV5-4; J gene: TRBJ2-5; clone size: .; D gene: TRBD2; CDR3 DNA: TGTGCCAGCAGCTTGGGAGCGGGGGACAAAGAGACCCAGTACTTC; CDR3 protein: CASSLGAGDKETQYF
V gene: TRBV4-3; J gene: TRBJ2-6; clone size: .; D gene: .; CDR3 DNA: TGCGCCAGCAGCCAACTGGACAGTGGCTCTGGGGCCAACGTCCTGACTTTC; CDR3 protein: CASSQLDSGSGANVLTF
V gene: TRBV27; J gene: TRBJ2-2; clone size: .; D gene: .; CDR3 DNA: TGTGCCAGCAGTTCACTAGGCGGAAGGTTTGGGGAGCTGTTTTTT; CDR3 protein: CASSSLGGRFGELFF
V gene: TRBV27; J gene: TRBJ1-1; clone size: .; D gene: .; CDR3 DNA: TGTGCCAGCAGTTTTGGACAGCGTGGGACTGAAGCTTTCTTT; CDR3 protein: CASSFGQRGTEAFF
V gene: TRBV7-3; J gene: TRBJ2-5; clone size: .; D gene: .; CDR3 DNA: TGTGCCAGCAGCCAATACGGGGGACGAGAGACCCAGTACTTC; CDR3 protein: CASSQYGGRETQYF
V gene: TRBV4-1; J gene: TRBJ1-3; clone size: .; D gene: TRBD1; CDR3 DNA: TGCGCCAGCAGCCAAGAACAGGGGATCCCTGGAAACACCATATATTTT; CDR3 protein: CASSQEQGIPGNTIYF
V gene: TRBV7-3; J gene: TRBJ2-5; clone size: few; D gene: .; CDR3 DNA: TGTGCCAGCAGCCCTACCCACCAAGAGACCCAGTACTTC; CDR3 protein: CASSPTHQETQYF
V gene: TRBV27; J gene: TRBJ2-3; clone size: .; D gene: TRBD2; CDR3 DNA: TGTGCCAGCACATTACTAGCGGGGGGCACAGATACGCAGTATTTT; CDR3 protein: CASTLLAGGTDTQYF
V gene: TRBV18; J gene: TRBJ1-4; clone size: .; D gene: TRBD1; CDR3 DNA: TGTGCCAGCTCACCGGACAGGACCGAAAAACTGTTTTTT; CDR3 protein: CASSPDRTEKLFF
V gene: TRBV29-1; J gene: TRBJ2-1; clone size: .; D gene: TRBD2; CDR3 DNA: TGCAGCGTTGAAATCGCGGGGGTAGACAATGAGCAGTTCTTC; CDR3 protein: CSVEIAGVDNEQFF
V gene: TRBV27; J gene: TRBJ2-7; clone size: .; D gene: TRBD1; CDR3 DNA: TGTGCCAGCAGCCAGGACAGGTCCGGTAAGGCCGAGCAGTACTTC; CDR3 protein: CASSQDRSGKAEQYF
V gene: TRBV6-1; J gene: TRBJ2-2; clone size: few; D gene: .; CDR3 DNA: TGTGCCAGCAGTGAACATCGGCTAGCGCGCACCGGGGAGCTGTTTTTT; CDR3 protein: CASSEHRLARTGELFF
V gene: TRBV6-5; J gene: TRBJ2-7; clone size: once; D gene: TRBD1; CDR3 DNA: TGTGCCAGCAGGACAGGGGGATCCTACGAGCAGTACTTC; CDR3 protein: CASRTGGSYEQYF
V gene: TRBV11-2; J gene: TRBJ2-1; clone size: .; D gene: .; CDR3 DNA: TGTGCCAGCAGCCCCGAGGGTCACAATGAGCAGTTCTTC; CDR3 protein: CASSPEGHNEQFF
V gene: TRBV5-4; J gene: TRBJ1-2; clone size: .; D gene: TRBD1; CDR3 DNA: TGTGCCAGCAGCCTGGACAGGGGCCCCTATGGCTACACCTTC; CDR3 protein: CASSLDRGPYGYTF
V gene: TRBV13; J gene: TRBJ2-1; clone size: .; D gene: TRBD1; CDR3 DNA: TGTGCCAGCAGCTTAGGGACAGGGTGGGAGTTCTTC; CDR3 protein: CASSLGTGWEFF
V gene: TRBV28; J gene: TRBJ1-5; clone size: .; D gene: .; CDR3 DNA: TGTGCCAGCATAGAGGCGAGACGTCGGGATCAGCCCCAGCATTTT; CDR3 protein: CASIEARRRDQPQHF
V gene: TRBV2; J gene: TRBJ2-2; clone size: .; D gene: TRBD2; CDR3 DNA: TGTGCCAGCAGTGAAATAGGCGGGAGGGCCGGGGAGCTGTTTTTT; CDR3 protein: CASSEIGGRAGELFF
V gene: TRBV7-2; J gene: TRBJ1-3; clone size: once; D gene: .; CDR3 DNA: TGTGCCAGCAGTCAATTAGCGGGGGGTAGAAACACCATATATTTT; CDR3 protein: CASSQLAGGRNTIYF
V gene: TRBV19; J gene: TRBJ1-5; clone size: .; D gene: .; CDR3 DNA: TGTGCCAGTAGTATAGTCAGGGTAAATCAGCCCCAGCATTTT; CDR3 protein: CASSIVRVNQPQHF
V gene: TRBV7-2; J gene: TRBJ2-4; clone size: .; D gene: TRBD1; CDR3 DNA: TGTGCCAGCAGCATAGGGACAGGGCAATACATTCAGTACTTC; CDR3 protein: CASSIGTGQYIQYF
V gene: TRBV6-5; J gene: TRBJ2-7; clone size: .; D gene: TRBD2; CDR3 DNA: TGTGCTAGCAGTCCTCCGGGACTAGCGGGGGGGGCGCAGTACTTC; CDR3 protein: CASSPPGLAGGAQYF
V gene: TRBV7-2; J gene: TRBJ2-4; clone size: .; D gene: TRBD2; CDR3 DNA: TGTGCCAGCAGCTTAAGTCTGAGGGAGGGAAACATTCAGTACTTC; CDR3 protein: CASSLSLREGNIQYF
V gene: TRBV4-1; J gene: TRBJ2-5; clone size: few; D gene: .; CDR3 DNA: TGCGCCAGCAGCCAAGCCGGGATTCAAGAGACCCAGTACTTC; CDR3 protein: CASSQAGIQETQYF